This T cell receptor (beta chain) stems from a study of blood T cell repertoires in COVID-19. Germline CDR1 LGHDT, CDR2 YNNKEL (reference sequence). The CDR3 contains 15 residues. The ends were cut back, 5 bases at V and 6 bases at J, with 17 bases in the middle. In the original analysis: Counts of nucleated cells, estimated from reference gene primer amplification, were obtained. Repertoires were generated with immunoSEQ multiplex PCR, while TCRdb's copy carries only in-frame clones and drops some. The DNA was the basis for D and trimming; V, J and clone size are from that table. This sample has approximately 130,000 clones, with roughly four fifths found just once.

The sequenced material came from PBMCs or T cells enriched from blood (not recorded which). This chain links TRBV3-1 (or the pseudogene TRBV3-2) with TRBJ2-4, with D possibly being TRBD2 (5 bases). The TCR originated in a man in his thirties or forties who had recovered from COVID-19. For the CDR3, the DNA is TGTGCCAGCAGCGAAAGTCTAGCTGTCGGAAACATTCAGTACTTC. Residues: CASSESLAVGNIQYF.